This T cell receptor (beta chain) stems from a study of metastatic and nonmetastatic thyroid tumors. General study results and limits: Reports indicated that malignant thyroid tumors showed significantly higher TCR beta diversity than benign nodules did, in blood and tumor.

Per germline, CDR1 SEHNR and CDR2 FQNEAQ (reference sequence). V gave up 2 bases and J gave up 2 bases, with 10 bases separating them. This CDR3 contains 16 residues. As regards this clone: No antigen is known for it.

The authors' processing: Differences in CDR3 between clinicopathological groups were drawn on to build a classifier intended to discriminate distant-metastatic papillary thyroid cancer patients. TCRdb re-processed the PCR reads through MiXCR. These V and J calls derive from TCRdb rather than the authors' analysis. The sample lists 45,000 or so clones; less than 5% were seen once. Patients underwent thyroid surgery, and none had received any treatment before it. The TCR comes from a female donor with papillary thyroid cancer or a benign thyroid nodule (not recorded which). Some clones in this sample may be carry-over from other donors' samples. J is TRBJ2-6 and V is TRBV7-9; maybe TRBD1 (6 bases). The specimen sequenced was blood. CDR3 coding DNA: TGTGCCAGCAGCTTAAGGGGGAAGGCTGGGGCCAACGTCCTGACTTTC. It codes for CASSLRGKAGANVLTF.